This T cell receptor beta chain was profiled in a study of PD-L1 blockade in urothelial cancer. The CDR3 runs 17 residues. Using immunoSEQ multiplex PCR, the repertoire was profiled, and TCRdb retains in-frame clones only, with some absent. Of about 100,000 clones in the sample, 91% were seen once. The rearrangement joins TRBV21-1 to TRBJ2-1; the table's D gene call, TRBD1, was not cross checked with the DNA. TRBV21-1 is annotated as a pseudogene. The sequencing used PBMCs, collected around atezolizumab (anti-PD-L1) treatment. The receptor's source is a woman of 80 years or more with urothelial cancer. The CDR3 bases are TGTGCCAGCAGCAAAGGGGGCGGCACCAGCTCCTACAATGAGCAGTTCTTC. Translated: CASSKGGGTSSYNEQFF.